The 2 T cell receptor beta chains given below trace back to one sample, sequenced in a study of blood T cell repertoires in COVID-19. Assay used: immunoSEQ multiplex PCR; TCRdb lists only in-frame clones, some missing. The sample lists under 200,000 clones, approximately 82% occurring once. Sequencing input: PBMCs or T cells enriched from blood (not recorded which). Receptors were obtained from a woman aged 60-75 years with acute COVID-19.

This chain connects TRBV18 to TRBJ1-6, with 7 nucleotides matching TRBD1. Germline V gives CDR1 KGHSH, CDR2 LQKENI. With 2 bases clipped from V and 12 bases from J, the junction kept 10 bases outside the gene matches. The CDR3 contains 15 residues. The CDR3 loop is CASSPTRTGGVPLHF. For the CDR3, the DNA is TGTGCCAGCTCACCAACCCGGACAGGAGGCGTACCCCTCCACTTT.

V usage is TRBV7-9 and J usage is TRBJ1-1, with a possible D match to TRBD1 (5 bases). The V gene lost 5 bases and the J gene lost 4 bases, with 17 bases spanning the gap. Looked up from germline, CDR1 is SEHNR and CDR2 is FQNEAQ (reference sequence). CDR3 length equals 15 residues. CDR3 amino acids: CASSPGVLRGTEAFF. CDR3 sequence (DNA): TGTGCCAGCAGCCCGGGGGTCCTCCGTGGCACTGAAGCTTTCTTT.